The 15 T cell receptor beta chains below all came from one sample that was sequenced in a study of identical twins' blood T cells. TCRdb redid the calling of the 5' RACE reads with MiXCR, one entry per CDR3 protein. The sample includes 350,000 to 450,000 distinct CDR3 sequences, 28% of them seen just once. Material: PBMCs. The receptor source for this set is a woman aged 18-49 years in good health.

With respect to this clonotype: This sequence may be a read error, since a much larger clone differs from it by one base. V is TRBV25-1 and J is TRBJ2-7; D is ambiguous. V shed 6 bases and J shed 4 bases, with 10 bases lying between them. Germline V gives CDR1 MGHDK, CDR2 SYGVNS. This CDR3 contains 12 residues. The CDR3 nucleotides read TGTGCCAGCAGGGTGGGCGCGTACGAGCAGTACTTC. Translating it yields CASRVGAYEQYF.

This clonotype was seen a few times. The chain carries TRBV21-1 and TRBJ1-2; the table calls TRBD1, which could not be checked here. TRBV21-1 is a pseudogene segment. The CDR3 has 17 amino acids. CDR3: CASSTRQGFYRAYGYTF. Written as DNA, the CDR3 is TGTGCCAGCAGCACCCGACAGGGATTTTATCGGGCCTATGGCTACACCTTC.

This chain uses TRBV29-1 with TRBJ2-1; D unresolved. Trimming removed 0 bases from V and 11 bases from J, with 8 bases in between. The CDR3 is 11 amino acids. Germline-derived CDR1 and CDR2 are SQVTM and ANQGSEA. The CDR3 nucleotides read TGCAGCGTTGAAGATCTGGAGAAGCAGTTCTTC. It yields the protein CSVEDLEKQFF.

The chain links TRBV5-1 to TRBJ2-7; D not certain. Germline CDR1 is SGHRS and CDR2 is YFSETQ. The CDR3 extends over 14 amino acids. V was shortened by 1 base and J by 2 bases, with 10 bases between the two germline ends. Here the CDR3 DNA reads TGCGCCAGCAGCTTGAGTGGCAAACCCTACGAGCAGTACTTC. Its protein product is CASSLSGKPYEQYF. Complete variable domain (other parts from reference TRBV5-1 and TRBJ2-7): KAGVTQTPRYLIKTRGQQVTLSCSPISGHRSVSWYQQTPGQGLQFLFEYFSETQRNKGNFPGRFSGRQFSNSRSEMNVSTLELGDSALYLCASSLSGKPYEQYFGPGTRLTVT.

This clonotype has only one observation. A much larger clone lies a single base off, so this may be a read error. This chain connects TRBV29-1 to TRBJ2-5; no clear D. This CDR3 has 13 amino acids. Deletions cut 3 bases from V and 7 bases from J, with 15 bases between. In germline, CDR1 is SQVTM, CDR2 ANQGSEA. The CDR3 is CSVDLPSRATQYF. The CDR3 bases are TGCAGCGTTGACCTCCCGTCTAGAGCGACCCAGTACTTC.

The chain carries TRBV18 and TRBJ1-1; TRBD1 might be the D (6 bases). Trimming stripped 2 bases from V and 4 bases from J, with 14 bases between. CDR1 KGHSH and CDR2 LQKENI come from the germline V gene. CDR3 length equals 15 residues. DNA for the CDR3: TGTGCCAGCTCACCATCGAGGGGAGGGGGCACTGAAGCTTTCTTT. Its translation: CASSPSRGGGTEAFF.

In its sample, this clonotype was seen a few times. This chain connects TRBV5-1 to TRBJ1-2, with D tentatively TRBD1 (6 bases). This CDR3 region has 13 residues. Germline CDR1 is SGHRS and CDR2 is YFSETQ. Trimming took off 4 bases at V and 5 bases at J, with 12 bases between the two ends. CDR3 region: CASSPGTIYGYTF. In DNA form, the CDR3 reads TGCGCCAGCAGCCCCGGGACAATTTATGGCTACACCTTC.

This clonotype was recorded a few times. The chain combines TRBV10-2 with TRBJ2-1, with 9 bases aligning to TRBD2. V dropped 5 bases and J dropped 6; count of bases not matched to a gene: 8. This CDR3 is built from 15 residues. The germline gives CDR1 WSHSY, CDR2 SAAADI. This CDR3 is CASSSAGGPRNEQFF. The CDR3 DNA reads TGCGCCAGCAGTTCGGCGGGAGGGCCTCGCAATGAGCAGTTCTTC.

This clonotype was found a few times. The chain joins TRBV7-2 to TRBJ2-7, with TRBD2 matching over 10 bases. CDR3 size: 15 residues. J gave up 5 bases and V 4 bases, and 8 bases lay outside the gene matches. Germline CDR1 is SGHTA and CDR2 is FQGNSA. DNA for the CDR3: TGTGCCAGCAGCTCTAGCGGGAGAGGGGGGAACGAGCAGTACTTC. It codes for CASSSSGRGGNEQYF. Together with reference TRBV7-2 and TRBJ2-7, the CDR3 gives the full variable domain: GAGVSQSPSNKVTEKGKDVELRCDPISGHTALYWYRQSLGQGLEFLIYFQGNSAPDKSGLPSDRFSAERTGGSVSTLTIQRTQQEDSAVYLCASSSSGRGGNEQYFGPGTRLTVT.

On this clonotype itself: A much bigger clone sits one base away, suggesting this may be a read error. The V gene is TRBV10-3, the J gene TRBJ1-1; 9 bases map to TRBD1. This CDR3 spans 13 amino acids. The trim removed 8 bases at V and 4 bases at J, leaving 5 bases unmatched. Germline V gene sequence: CDR1 ENHRY, CDR2 SYGVKD. The CDR3 region is CAIGNRGPTEAFF. In DNA, the CDR3 is TGTGCCATCGGTAACAGGGGGCCCACTGAAGCTTTCTTT.

The chain is built from TRBV20-1 and TRBJ1-4, with a tentative D call TRBD1 (6 bases). The CDR3 length is 14 residues. Trimming pared 5 bases from V and 5 bases from J, leaving 15 bases between. Germline CDR1 DFQATT, CDR2 SNEGSKA (reference sequence). This chain's CDR3 is CSARRTADNEKLFF. CDR3 in DNA: TGCAGTGCTCGAAGGACAGCAGACAATGAAAAACTGTTTTTT.

V usage is TRBV20-1 and J usage is TRBJ1-1, with D possibly TRBD1 on 5 matching bases. The CDR3 has 12 amino acids. Germline V gene lookup returns CDR1 DFQATT and CDR2 SNEGSKA (reference sequence). Trimming took off 1 base at V and 7 bases at J, with 10 bases between the two ends. CDR3 in DNA: TGCAGTGCTAGAGGGGGCCAGGGTGAAGCTTTCTTT. Translated, it gives CSARGGQGEAFF.

The sample holds a few counts of this clonotype. The J gene is TRBJ1-2, the V gene TRBV25-1; 12 bases are shared with TRBD1. The CDR3 consists of 16 residues. Trimming at V came to 4 bases and at J to 8 bases, leaving 11 bases not matched to a gene. Per the germline V gene, CDR1 is MGHDK and CDR2 is SYGVNS. The CDR3 spells CASSAPGTGGRGGYTF. CDR3 DNA sequence: TGTGCCAGCAGTGCCCCCGGGACAGGGGGCAGGGGGGGCTACACCTTC.

This clonotype appeared many times. The genes are TRBV11-2 and TRBJ2-3, with 9 nucleotides matching TRBD2. Unmatched junction bases numbered 1, after V lost 2 bases and J lost 1 base. This CDR3 is built from 15 residues. The germline V gene encodes CDR1 SGHAT and CDR2 FQNNGV. CDR3 nucleotide sequence: TGTGCCAGCAGCTTATTAGCGGGGGGCACAGATACGCAGTATTTT. It specifies CASSLLAGGTDTQYF.

This clonotype was seen ten or more times. The CDR3 nucleotides are TGTGCCATCAGTGAGTCAAGAAGACTACCTGGAAACACCATATATTTT. This gives the protein CAISESRRLPGNTIYF. This chain joins TRBV10-3 and TRBJ1-3; no firm D call. The V and J ends lost 0 bases and 2 bases respectively, with 11 bases between them. The CDR3 extends over 16 amino acids. Germline V gene sequence: CDR1 ENHRY, CDR2 SYGVKD.